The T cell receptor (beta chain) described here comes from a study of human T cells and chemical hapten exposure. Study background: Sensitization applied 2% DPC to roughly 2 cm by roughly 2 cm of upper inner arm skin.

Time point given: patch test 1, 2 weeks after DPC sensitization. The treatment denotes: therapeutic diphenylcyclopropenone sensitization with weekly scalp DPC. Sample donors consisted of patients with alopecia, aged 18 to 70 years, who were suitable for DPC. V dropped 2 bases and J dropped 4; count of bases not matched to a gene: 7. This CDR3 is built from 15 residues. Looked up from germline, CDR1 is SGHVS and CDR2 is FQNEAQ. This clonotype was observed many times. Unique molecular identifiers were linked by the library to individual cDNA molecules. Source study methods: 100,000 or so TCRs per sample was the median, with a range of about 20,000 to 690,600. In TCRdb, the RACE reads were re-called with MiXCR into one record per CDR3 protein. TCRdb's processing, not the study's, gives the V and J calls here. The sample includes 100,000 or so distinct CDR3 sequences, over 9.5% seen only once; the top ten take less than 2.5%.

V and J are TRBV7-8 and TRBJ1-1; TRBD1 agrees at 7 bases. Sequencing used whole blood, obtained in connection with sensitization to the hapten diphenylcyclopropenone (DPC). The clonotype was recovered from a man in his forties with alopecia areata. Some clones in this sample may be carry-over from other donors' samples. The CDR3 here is CASSLWGQSRTEAFF. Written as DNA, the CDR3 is TGTGCCAGCAGCTTATGGGGACAGAGCCGCACTGAAGCTTTCTTT.